Sequencing of this T cell receptor beta chain was carried out in a study of shared clonotypes between healthy human individuals. The assay was immunoSEQ multiplex PCR, and TCRdb's table has in-frame clones only and misses some. The table records more than 2 million clones, 90% to 95% of them present only once. The CDR3 runs 15 residues. V gave up 5 bases and J gave up 4 bases, with 15 bases separating them. Germline loops: CDR1 SGHTA, CDR2 FQGNSA. The V call is TRBV7-2, the J call TRBJ2-1, with D hard to call. The receptor was isolated from a man younger than 35 in good health. The material sequenced was naive CD4+ T cells sorted from blood. Indicated subset: CD45RA+ positively selected. CDR3 protein: CASSLLDRLYNEQFF. CDR3 nucleotide sequence: TGTGCCAGCAGCCTCCTAGACCGACTGTACAATGAGCAGTTCTTC.